This T cell receptor (beta chain) is from a study of blood T cell repertoires in COVID-19. The overall study: The United States, Italy and Spain were the sources of the acute and convalescent COVID-19 samples. Sources were T cells, B-cell-depleted T cells, or PBMCs; the material itself was cDNA or gDNA.

Per the germline V gene, CDR1 is SEHNR and CDR2 is FQNEAQ (reference sequence). CDR3 length: 13 residues. Trimming shortened V by 2 bases and J by 8 bases, and 9 bases separated the two germline ends. Authors' analysis steps: Amplification of reference gene primers provided the estimated nucleated cell counts. TCRdb's table, derived via immunoSEQ multiplex PCR, lists solely in-frame clones and lacks some. The V and J calls and clone size come from that table; D and trimming were worked out from the DNA. Among over 120,000 clones listed, about 77% were seen once. This TCR was recovered from a woman aged 45-65 years with active or convalescent COVID-19. The sequenced material came from peripheral blood. V gene TRBV7-9 combines with J gene TRBJ1-4; D may be TRBD1 (6 bases). CDR3 DNA sequence: TGTGCCAGCAGCTTATGGACAGTCGAAAAACTGTTTTTT. Its translation is CASSLWTVEKLFF.